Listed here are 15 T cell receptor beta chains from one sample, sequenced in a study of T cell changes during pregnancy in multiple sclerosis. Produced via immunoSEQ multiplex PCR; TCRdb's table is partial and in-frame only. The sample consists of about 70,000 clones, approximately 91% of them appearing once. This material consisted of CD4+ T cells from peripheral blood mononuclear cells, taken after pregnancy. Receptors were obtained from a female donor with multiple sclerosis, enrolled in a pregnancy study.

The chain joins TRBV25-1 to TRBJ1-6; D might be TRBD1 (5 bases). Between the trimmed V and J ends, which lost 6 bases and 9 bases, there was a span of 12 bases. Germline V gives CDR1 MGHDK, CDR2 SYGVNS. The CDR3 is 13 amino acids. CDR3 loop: CASSLTGSSPLHF. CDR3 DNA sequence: TGTGCCAGCAGCCTAACAGGAAGTTCACCCCTCCACTTT.

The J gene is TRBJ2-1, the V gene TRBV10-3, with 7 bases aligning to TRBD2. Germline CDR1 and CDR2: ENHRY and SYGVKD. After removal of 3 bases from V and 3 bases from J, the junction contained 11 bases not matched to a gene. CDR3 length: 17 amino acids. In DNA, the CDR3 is TGTGCCATCAGTGACCGTAACCTAGCGGAACACTACAATGAGCAGTTCTTC. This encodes CAISDRNLAEHYNEQFF.

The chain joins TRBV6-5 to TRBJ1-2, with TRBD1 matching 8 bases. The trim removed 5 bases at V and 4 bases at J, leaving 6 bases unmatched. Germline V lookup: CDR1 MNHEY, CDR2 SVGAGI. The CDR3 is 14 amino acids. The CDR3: CASSQGALGYGYTF. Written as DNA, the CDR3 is TGTGCCAGCAGTCAGGGGGCATTGGGCTATGGCTACACCTTC.

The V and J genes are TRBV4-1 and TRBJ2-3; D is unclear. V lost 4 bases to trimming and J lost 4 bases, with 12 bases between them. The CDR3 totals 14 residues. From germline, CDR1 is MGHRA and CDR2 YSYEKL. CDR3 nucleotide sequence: TGCGCCAGCAGCCCCTTTCCAGGTGCAGATACGCAGTATTTT. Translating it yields CASSPFPGADTQYF.

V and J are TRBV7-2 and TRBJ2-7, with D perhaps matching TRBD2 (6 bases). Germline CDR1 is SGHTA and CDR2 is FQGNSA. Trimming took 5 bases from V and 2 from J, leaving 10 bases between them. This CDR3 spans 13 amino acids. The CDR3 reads CASSPGDAYEQYF. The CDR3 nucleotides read TGTGCCAGCAGCCCGGGGGACGCCTACGAGCAGTACTTC. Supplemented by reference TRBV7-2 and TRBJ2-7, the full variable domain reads GAGVSQSPSNKVTEKGKDVELRCDPISGHTALYWYRQSLGQGLEFLIYFQGNSAPDKSGLPSDRFSAERTGGSVSTLTIQRTQQEDSAVYLCASSPGDAYEQYFGPGTRLTVT.

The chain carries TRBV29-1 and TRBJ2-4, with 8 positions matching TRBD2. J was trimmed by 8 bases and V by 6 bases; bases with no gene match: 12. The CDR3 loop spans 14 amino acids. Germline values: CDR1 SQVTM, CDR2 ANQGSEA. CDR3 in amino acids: CSVAHSGARDIQYF. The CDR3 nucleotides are TGCAGCGTCGCCCATAGCGGGGCCCGGGACATTCAGTACTTC.

This CDR3 reads CASSVREGIMGARNIQYF. CDR3 nucleotides: TGTGCCAGCAGCGTGAGAGAAGGGATAATGGGGGCTCGAAACATTCAGTACTTC. The chain links TRBV5-4 to TRBJ2-4, with D maybe TRBD1 (6 bases). V lost 4 bases to trimming and J lost 6 bases, with 26 bases between them. This CDR3 region has 18 residues. Germline CDR1 SGHNT, CDR2 YYREEE (reference sequence). The full variable domain, in which reference TRBV5-4 and TRBJ2-4 provide the parts outside the CDR3, is ETGVTQSPTHLIKTRGQQVTLRCSSQSGHNTVSWYQQALGQGPQFIFQYYREEENGRGNFPPRFSGLQFPNYSSELNVNALELDDSALYLCASSVREGIMGARNIQYFGAGTRLSVL.

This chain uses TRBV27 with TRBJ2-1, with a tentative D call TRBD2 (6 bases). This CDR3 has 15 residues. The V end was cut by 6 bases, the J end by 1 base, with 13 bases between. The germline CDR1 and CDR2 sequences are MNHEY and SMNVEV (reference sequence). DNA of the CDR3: TGTGCCAGCAGCTATCTAGCGCCATCCTACAATGAGCAGTTCTTC. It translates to CASSYLAPSYNEQFF.

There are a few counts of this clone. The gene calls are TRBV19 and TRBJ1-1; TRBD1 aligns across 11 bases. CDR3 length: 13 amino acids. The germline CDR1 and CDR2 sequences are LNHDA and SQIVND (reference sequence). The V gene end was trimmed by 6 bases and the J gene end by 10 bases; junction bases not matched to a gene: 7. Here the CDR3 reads CASRGQGDGGAFF. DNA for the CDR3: TGTGCCAGTAGGGGACAGGGGGATGGGGGAGCTTTCTTT.

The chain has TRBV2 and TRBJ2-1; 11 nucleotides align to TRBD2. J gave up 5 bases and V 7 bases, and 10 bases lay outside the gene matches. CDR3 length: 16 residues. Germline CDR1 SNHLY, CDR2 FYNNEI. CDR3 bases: TGTGCCAGCATTTATAGCGGGGGGGCGATCAACAATGAGCAGTTCTTC. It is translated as CASIYSGGAINNEQFF. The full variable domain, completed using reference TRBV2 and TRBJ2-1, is EPEVTQTPSHQVTQMGQEVILRCVPISNHLYFYWYRQILGQKVEFLVSFYNNEISEKSEIFDDQFSVERPDGSNFTLKIRSTKLEDSAMYFCASIYSGGAINNEQFFGPGTRLTVL.

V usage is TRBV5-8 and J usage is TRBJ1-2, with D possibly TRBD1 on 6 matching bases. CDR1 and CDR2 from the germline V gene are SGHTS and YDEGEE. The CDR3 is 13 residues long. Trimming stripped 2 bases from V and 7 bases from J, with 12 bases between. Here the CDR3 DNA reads TGTGCCAGCAGCTTTCGGCAGGGGTTTGGCTACACCTTC. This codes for CASSFRQGFGYTF.

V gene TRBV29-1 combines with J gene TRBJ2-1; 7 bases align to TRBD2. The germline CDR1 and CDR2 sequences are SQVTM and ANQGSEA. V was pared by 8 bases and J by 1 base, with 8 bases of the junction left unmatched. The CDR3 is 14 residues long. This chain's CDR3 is CSFRKGLSYNEQFF. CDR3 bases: TGCAGCTTCCGTAAGGGACTATCCTACAATGAGCAGTTCTTC.

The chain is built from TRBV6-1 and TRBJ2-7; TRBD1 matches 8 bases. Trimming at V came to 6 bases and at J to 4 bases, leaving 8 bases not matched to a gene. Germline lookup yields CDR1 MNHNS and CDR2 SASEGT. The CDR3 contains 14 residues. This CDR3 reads CASRLDRGGYEQYF. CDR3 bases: TGTGCCAGCAGACTCGACAGGGGAGGATACGAGCAGTACTTC.

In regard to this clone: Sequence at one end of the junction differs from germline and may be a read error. CDR3 sequence reads: CASRGETTDAQYF. CDR3 bases: TGTGCCAGCAGAGGGGAAACGACAGATGCGCAGTATTTT. This sequence joins TRBV27 and TRBJ2-3; D is perhaps TRBD1 (5 bases). The CDR3 length is 13 residues. CDR1 is MNHEY, CDR2 SMNVEV, per germline (reference sequence).

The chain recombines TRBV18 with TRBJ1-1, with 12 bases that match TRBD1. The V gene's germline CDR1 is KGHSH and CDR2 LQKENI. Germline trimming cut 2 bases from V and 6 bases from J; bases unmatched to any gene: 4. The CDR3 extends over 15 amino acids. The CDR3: CASSPRGQGASEAFF. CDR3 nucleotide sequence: TGTGCCAGCTCACCAAGGGGACAGGGGGCGTCTGAAGCTTTCTTT.